There are a few counts of the clone carrying this TCR beta chain. Its matching antigen is unknown. Per-sample yields of isolated PBMCs were at least 7 million. Per individual sample, total RNA of at least 6 micrograms was extracted. The ends were cut back, 10 bases at V and 0 bases at J, with 13 bases in the middle. The CDR3 sequence is 14 residues long. Germline CDR1 LNHDA, CDR2 SQIVND (reference sequence). This sample is drawn from a study of blood T cells in healthy people across ages. Study results and limitations: Samples with more naive T cells showed higher observed beta diversity. Estimated diversity, derived from one million T cells, was regarded as an underestimate.

Then a second PCR, running roughly 7 to 11 cycles, was carried out with a sample-barcoded 5' primer and a J-beta primer mix. MiXCR, run by TCRdb on the 5' RACE reads, gives a single entry per CDR3 protein. In the table there are 650,000 to 1,000,000 distinct CDR3 sequences, about 36% of which are singletons. This clonotype was sampled from a man aged 18-30 years in good health. The chain has TRBV19 and TRBJ1-5; maybe TRBD1 (6 bases). What was sequenced was blood. CDR3 sequence: CATSRGNSNQPQHF. Here the CDR3 DNA reads TGTGCCACCAGCAGGGGTAATAGCAATCAGCCCCAGCATTTT.